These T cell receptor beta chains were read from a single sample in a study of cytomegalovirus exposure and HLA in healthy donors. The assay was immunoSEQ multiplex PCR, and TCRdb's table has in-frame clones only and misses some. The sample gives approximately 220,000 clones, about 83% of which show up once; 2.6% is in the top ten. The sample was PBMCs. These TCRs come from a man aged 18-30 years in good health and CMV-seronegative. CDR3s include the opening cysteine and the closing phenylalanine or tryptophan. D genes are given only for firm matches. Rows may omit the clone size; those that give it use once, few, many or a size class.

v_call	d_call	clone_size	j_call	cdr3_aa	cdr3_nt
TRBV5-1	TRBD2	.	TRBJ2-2	CASSLEISSGNTGELFF	TGCGCCAGCAGCTTGGAGATTTCTAGCGGAAACACCGGGGAGCTGTTTTTT
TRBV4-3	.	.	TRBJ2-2	CASSQELAPGELFF	TGCGCCAGCAGCCAAGAACTAGCCCCCGGGGAGCTGTTTTTT
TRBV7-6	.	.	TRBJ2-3	CASSPTSGTDTQYF	TGTGCCAGCAGCCCAACCAGTGGCACAGATACGCAGTATTTT
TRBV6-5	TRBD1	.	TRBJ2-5	CASSYYRQGATQYF	TGTGCCAGCAGTTACTACCGACAGGGTGCGACCCAGTACTTC
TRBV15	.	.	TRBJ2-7	CATSISSDSYEQYF	TGTGCCACCAGCATCTCTAGCGACTCCTACGAGCAGTACTTC
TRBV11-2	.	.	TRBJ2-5	CASSSPWGRSQETQYF	TGTGCCAGCAGCTCCCCGTGGGGGAGGAGCCAAGAGACCCAGTACTTC
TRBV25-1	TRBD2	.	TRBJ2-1	CASSEHVGAGLDNEQFF	TGTGCCAGCAGTGAACATGTGGGAGCGGGACTCGACAATGAGCAGTTCTTC
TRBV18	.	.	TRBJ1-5	CASTQEDGNYQPQHF	TGTGCCAGCACCCAAGAGGACGGGAATTATCAGCCCCAGCATTTT
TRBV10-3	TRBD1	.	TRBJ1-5	CATDPQGDQPQHF	TGTGCCACCGACCCCCAGGGGGACCAGCCCCAGCATTTT
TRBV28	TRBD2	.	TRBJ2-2	CASSLPGGPVSGELFF	TGTGCCAGCAGTTTACCGGGAGGGCCTGTCTCCGGGGAGCTGTTTTTT
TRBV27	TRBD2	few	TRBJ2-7	CASIPLDRLAGGGEQYF	TGTGCCAGCATCCCTCTTGACCGACTAGCGGGAGGCGGAGAGCAGTACTTC
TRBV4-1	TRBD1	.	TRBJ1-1	CASSQEGTVTPEAFF	TGCGCCAGCAGCCAAGAAGGGACAGTCACCCCTGAAGCTTTCTTT
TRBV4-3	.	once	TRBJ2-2	CASSQETGGQGRELFF	TGCGCCAGCAGCCAAGAAACGGGTGGGCAGGGCAGGGAGCTGTTTTTT
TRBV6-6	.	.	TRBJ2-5	CASSRQANQETQYF	TGTGCCAGCAGCAGACAGGCGAACCAAGAGACCCAGTACTTC
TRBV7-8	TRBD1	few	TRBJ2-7	CASTRDRGSYEQYF	TGTGCCAGCACCCGGGACAGGGGAAGCTACGAGCAGTACTTC
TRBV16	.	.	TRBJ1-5	CASSGTGLGIYDNQPQHF	TGTGCCAGCAGCGGAACGGGACTCGGGATATATGACAATCAGCCCCAGCATTTT
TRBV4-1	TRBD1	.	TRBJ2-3	CASSHPGQGLDTQYF	TGCGCCAGCAGCCATCCGGGACAGGGGTTAGATACGCAGTATTTT
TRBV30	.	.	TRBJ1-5	CAWSVQQNQPQHF	TGTGCCTGGAGTGTACAACAGAATCAGCCCCAGCATTTT
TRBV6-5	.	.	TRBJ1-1	CASGGRWMNTEAFF	TGTGCCAGCGGAGGACGGTGGATGAACACTGAAGCTTTCTTT
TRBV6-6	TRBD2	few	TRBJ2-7	CASSTPAGERYEQYF	TGTGCCAGCAGCACTCCAGCGGGAGAACGCTACGAGCAGTACTTC
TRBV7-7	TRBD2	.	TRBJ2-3	CASSLGRLAGRTDTQYF	TGTGCCAGCAGCTTGGGTCGACTAGCGGGGCGCACAGATACGCAGTATTTT
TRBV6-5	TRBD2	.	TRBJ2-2	CASNSGSHTGELFF	TGTGCCAGCAACAGCGGGAGTCACACCGGGGAGCTGTTTTTT
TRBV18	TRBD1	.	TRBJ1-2	CASSPDRGYGYTF	TGTGCCAGCTCACCCGACAGGGGATATGGCTACACCTTC
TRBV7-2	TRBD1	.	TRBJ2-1	CASSLRGTGGGEQFF	TGTGCCAGCAGCTTAAGAGGGACAGGGGGCGGTGAGCAGTTCTTC
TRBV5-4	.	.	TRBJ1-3	CASSHIPGQAGNTIYF	TGTGCCAGCAGCCACATTCCAGGGCAGGCTGGAAACACCATATATTTT
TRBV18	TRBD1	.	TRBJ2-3	CASSPGTGVDTQYF	TGTGCCAGCTCACCCGGGACAGGGGTAGATACGCAGTATTTT
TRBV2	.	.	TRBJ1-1	CASRRKGTEAFF	TGTGCCAGCAGACGGAAAGGGACAGAAGCTTTCTTT
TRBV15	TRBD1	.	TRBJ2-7	CATSRAFPGQAYEQYF	TGTGCCACCAGCAGAGCTTTCCCAGGACAGGCCTACGAGCAGTACTTC
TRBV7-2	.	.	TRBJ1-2	CASSFSQGPGDYTF	TGTGCCAGCAGCTTTAGCCAGGGCCCGGGTGACTACACCTTC
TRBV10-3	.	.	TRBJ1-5	CAISGGDQPQHF	TGTGCCATCAGTGGAGGCGATCAGCCCCAGCATTTT
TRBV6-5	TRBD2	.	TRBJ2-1	CASIPSGRAGEQFF	TGTGCCAGCATACCGAGCGGGAGGGCCGGGGAGCAGTTCTTC
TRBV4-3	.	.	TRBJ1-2	CASSQLDGLHRGYTF	TGCGCCAGCAGCCAGCTGGATGGACTGCATCGGGGCTACACCTTC
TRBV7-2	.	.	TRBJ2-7	CASSLQGPYEQYF	TGTGCCAGCAGCTTACAGGGGCCGTACGAGCAGTACTTC
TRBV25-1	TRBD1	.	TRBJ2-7	CASWTGREQYF	TGTGCCAGCTGGACAGGGAGAGAGCAGTACTTC
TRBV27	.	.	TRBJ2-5	CASSPRQTSITHF	TGTGCCAGCAGTCCCCGACAGACCTCTATAACTCACTTC